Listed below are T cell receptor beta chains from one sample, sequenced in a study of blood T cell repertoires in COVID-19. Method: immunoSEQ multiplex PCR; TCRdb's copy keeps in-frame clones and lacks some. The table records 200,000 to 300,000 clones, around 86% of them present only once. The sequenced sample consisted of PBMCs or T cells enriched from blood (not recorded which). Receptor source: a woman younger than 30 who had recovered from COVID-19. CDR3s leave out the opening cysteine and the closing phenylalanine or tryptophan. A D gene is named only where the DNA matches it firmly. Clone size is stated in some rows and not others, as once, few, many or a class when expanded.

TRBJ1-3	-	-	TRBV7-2	ASSQRQTYSGNTIY
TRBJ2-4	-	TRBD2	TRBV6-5	ASNRLAEKNIQY
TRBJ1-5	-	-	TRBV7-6	ASSLTAGKSNQPQH
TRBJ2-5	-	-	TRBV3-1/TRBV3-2	ASSQLPTRTGDETQY
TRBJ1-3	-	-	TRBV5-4	ASSRAGGGNTIY
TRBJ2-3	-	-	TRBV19	ASTSEVGGAGTDTQY
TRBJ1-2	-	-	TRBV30	AWRDNGLYGYT
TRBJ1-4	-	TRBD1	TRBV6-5	ASRTGGNEKLF
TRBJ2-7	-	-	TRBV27	ASSWGTGSYEQY
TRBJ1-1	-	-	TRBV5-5	ASSFSRSTEAF
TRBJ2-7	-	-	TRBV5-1	ASSLAYSDSPYEQY
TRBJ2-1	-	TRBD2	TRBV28	ASGLAGESYNEQF
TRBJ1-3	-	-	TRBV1	TSSQGQAAGNTIY
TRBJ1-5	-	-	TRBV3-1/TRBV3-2	ASSQDRVRSNQPQH
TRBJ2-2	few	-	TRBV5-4	ASSWKGAGELF
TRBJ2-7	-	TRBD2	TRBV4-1	ASSSVAGGPYEQY